The clone carrying this T cell receptor beta chain has a handful of counts. The sample comes from a study of blood T cell repertoires in COVID-19. Study context: PBMCs, B-cell-depleted T cells, or T cells were the source of the cDNA or gDNA that made up the material.

Trimming took 5 bases from V and 4 from J; bases not matched to a gene: 4. The CDR3 is 14 residues long. Looked up from germline, CDR1 is MDHEN and CDR2 is SYDVKM. Per the original methods: Reference gene primer amplification yielded estimated nucleated cell counts. Assay: immunoSEQ multiplex PCR; the TCRdb copy retains only in-frame clones and omits some. D and trimming were read from the DNA, whereas the V and J calls and clone size are those reported in that table. The sample includes around 150,000 clones, 79% of them seen just once. The clonotype was recovered from a man aged 50 to 59 with active or convalescent COVID-19. Sequenced sample: peripheral blood. J is TRBJ2-7 and V is TRBV28, with 11 bases lining up with TRBD2. CDR3 protein: CASSTSGRRYEQYF. CDR3 DNA: TGTGCCAGCAGTACTAGCGGGAGAAGATACGAGCAGTACTTC.